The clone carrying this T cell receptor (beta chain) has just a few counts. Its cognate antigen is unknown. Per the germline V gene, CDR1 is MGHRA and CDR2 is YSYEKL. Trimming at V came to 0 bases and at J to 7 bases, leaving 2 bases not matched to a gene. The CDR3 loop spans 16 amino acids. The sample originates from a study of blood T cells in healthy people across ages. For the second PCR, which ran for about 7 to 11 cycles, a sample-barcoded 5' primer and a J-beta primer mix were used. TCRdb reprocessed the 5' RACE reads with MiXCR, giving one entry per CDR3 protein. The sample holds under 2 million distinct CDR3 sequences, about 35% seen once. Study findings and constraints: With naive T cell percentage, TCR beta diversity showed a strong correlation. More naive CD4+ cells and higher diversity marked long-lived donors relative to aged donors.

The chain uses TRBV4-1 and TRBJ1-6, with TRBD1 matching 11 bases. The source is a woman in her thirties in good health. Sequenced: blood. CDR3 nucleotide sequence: TGCGCCAGCAGCCAAGAGGGGGACAGGGGGAATTCACCCCTCCACTTT. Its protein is CASSQEGDRGNSPLHF.